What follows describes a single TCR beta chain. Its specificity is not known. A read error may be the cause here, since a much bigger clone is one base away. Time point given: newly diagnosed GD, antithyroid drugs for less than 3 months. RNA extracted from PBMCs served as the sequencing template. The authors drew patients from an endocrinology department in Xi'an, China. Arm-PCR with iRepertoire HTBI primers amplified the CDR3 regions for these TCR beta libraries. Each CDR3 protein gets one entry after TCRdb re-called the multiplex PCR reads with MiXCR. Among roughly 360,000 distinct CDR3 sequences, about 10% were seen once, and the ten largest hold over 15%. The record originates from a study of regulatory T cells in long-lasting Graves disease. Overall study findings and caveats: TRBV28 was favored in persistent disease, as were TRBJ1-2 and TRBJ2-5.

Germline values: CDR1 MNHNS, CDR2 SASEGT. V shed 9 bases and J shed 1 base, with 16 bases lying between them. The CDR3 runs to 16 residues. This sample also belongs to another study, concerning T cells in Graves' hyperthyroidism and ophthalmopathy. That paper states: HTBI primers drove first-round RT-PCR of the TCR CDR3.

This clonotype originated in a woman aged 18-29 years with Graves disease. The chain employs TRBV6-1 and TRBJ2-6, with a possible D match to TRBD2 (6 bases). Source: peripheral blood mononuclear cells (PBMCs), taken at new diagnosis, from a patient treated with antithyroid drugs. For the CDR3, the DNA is TGTGCCAGTATCGGCGGGATCCTATCTGGGGCCAACGTCCTGACTTTC. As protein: CASIGGILSGANVLTF.